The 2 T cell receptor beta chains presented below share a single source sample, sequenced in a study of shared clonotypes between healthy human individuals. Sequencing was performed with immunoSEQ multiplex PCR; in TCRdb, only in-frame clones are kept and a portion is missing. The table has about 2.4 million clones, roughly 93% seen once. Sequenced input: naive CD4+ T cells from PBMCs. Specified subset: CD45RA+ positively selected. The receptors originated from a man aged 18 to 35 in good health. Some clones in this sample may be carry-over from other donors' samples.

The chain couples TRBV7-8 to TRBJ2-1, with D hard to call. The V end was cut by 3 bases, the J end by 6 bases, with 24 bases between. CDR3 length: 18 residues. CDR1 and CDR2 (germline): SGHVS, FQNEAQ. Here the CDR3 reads CASSFASGPTPSINEQFF. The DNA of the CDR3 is TGTGCCAGCAGCTTTGCTTCCGGGCCGACACCTTCTATCAATGAGCAGTTCTTC.

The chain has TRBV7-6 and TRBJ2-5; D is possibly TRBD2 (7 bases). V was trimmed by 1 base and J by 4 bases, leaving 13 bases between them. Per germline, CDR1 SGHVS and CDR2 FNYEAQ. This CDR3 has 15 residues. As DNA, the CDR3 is TGTGCCAGCAGCTTAGTAGCAGGGGAGGGAGAGACCCAGTACTTC. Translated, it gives CASSLVAGEGETQYF.